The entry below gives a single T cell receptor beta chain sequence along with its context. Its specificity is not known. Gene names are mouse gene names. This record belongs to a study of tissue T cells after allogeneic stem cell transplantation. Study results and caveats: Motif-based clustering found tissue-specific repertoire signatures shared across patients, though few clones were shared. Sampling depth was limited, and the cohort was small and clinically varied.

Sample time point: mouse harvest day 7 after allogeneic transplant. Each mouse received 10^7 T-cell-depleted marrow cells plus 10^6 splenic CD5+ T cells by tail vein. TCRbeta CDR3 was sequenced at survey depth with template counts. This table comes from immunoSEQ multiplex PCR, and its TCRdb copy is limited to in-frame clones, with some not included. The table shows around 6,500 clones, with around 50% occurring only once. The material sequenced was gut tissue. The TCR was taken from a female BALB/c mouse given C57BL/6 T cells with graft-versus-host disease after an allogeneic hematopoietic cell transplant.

The covered CDR3 bases are TGTGCCAGCAGTCCGGCAGTCTCCTATGAACAGTAC. It yields the protein CASSPAVSYEQY. The full-length CDR3 reads as CASSPAVSYEQYF. The genes are TRBV13-1 and TRBJ2-7, with D uncertain. The read finishes 1 residue shy of the CDR3 end, and the germline J gene is used to complete it. The CDR3 is 13 amino acids. V dropped 4 bases and J dropped 0 bases, with 8 bases sitting between them. The germline V gene has CDR1 NSHNY and CDR2 SYGAGN.